This TCR beta chain originates from a study of blood T cell repertoires in COVID-19. Looked up from germline, CDR1 is LGHDT and CDR2 is YNNKEL (reference sequence). V lost 4 bases and J 4 bases, leaving 8 bases between the germline ends. The CDR3 runs to 13 residues. The assay was immunoSEQ multiplex PCR, and TCRdb's table has in-frame clones only and misses some. The sample consists of tens of thousands of clones, approximately 83% of them appearing once. Input material: peripheral blood. The TCR comes from a man aged 35 to 55 with acute or convalescent COVID-19. The rearrangement uses TRBV3-1 (or the pseudogene TRBV3-2) and TRBJ2-1; no clear D. The CDR3 sequence: CASSPHAYNEQFF. CDR3 sequence (DNA): TGTGCCAGCAGCCCCCATGCGTACAATGAGCAGTTCTTC.